A single sample gave rise to the 32 T cell receptor beta chains below, sequenced in a study of blood T cell repertoires in COVID-19. The assay was immunoSEQ multiplex PCR, and TCRdb's table has in-frame clones only and misses some. This sample has some 300,000 clones; just under 90% occur once, and the top ten carry 6% to 8%. The specimen sequenced was peripheral blood. The receptors stem from a woman aged 45-65 years with COVID-19, enrolled during active disease.

The V and J genes are TRBV5-1 and TRBJ2-2; tentatively, D is TRBD2 (5 bases). V lost 3 bases and J lost 4, with 13 bases in between. The CDR3 totals 15 residues. The germline V gene has CDR1 SGHRS and CDR2 YFSETQ. CDR3 bases: TGCGCCAGCAGCTCGGACTCCCCGGGCACCGGGGAGCTGTTTTTT. Amino acids: CASSSDSPGTGELFF. The full variable domain, rest sourced from reference TRBV5-1 and TRBJ2-2, is KAGVTQTPRYLIKTRGQQVTLSCSPISGHRSVSWYQQTPGQGLQFLFEYFSETQRNKGNFPGRFSGRQFSNSRSEMNVSTLELGDSALYLCASSSDSPGTGELFFGEGSRLTVL.

This clone was picked up one time. This chain links TRBV7-9 with TRBJ1-5; maybe TRBD1 (6 bases). The CDR3 is made up of 17 amino acids. The V and J ends lost 1 base and 6 bases respectively, with 19 bases between them. Germline CDR1 reads SEHNR; CDR2 reads FQNEAQ (reference sequence). CDR3 amino acids: CASSLGPHRAEVQPQHF. The CDR3 nucleotides are TGTGCCAGCAGCTTAGGCCCACACAGGGCCGAGGTTCAGCCCCAGCATTTT. The whole variable domain, filled in from reference TRBV7-9 and TRBJ1-5, reads DTGVSQNPRHKITKRGQNVTFRCDPISEHNRLYWYRQTLGQGPEFLTYFQNEAQLEKSRLLSDRFSAERPKGSFSTLEIQRTEQGDSAMYLCASSLGPHRAEVQPQHFGDGTRLSIL.

This chain connects TRBV6-6 to TRBJ1-1, with D tentatively TRBD1 (5 bases). CDR3 length: 14 amino acids. Germline loops: CDR1 MNHNY, CDR2 SVGAGI (reference sequence). The V end was cut by 2 bases, the J end by 0 bases, with 7 bases between. This CDR3 is CASSYARVNTEAFF. CDR3 DNA: TGTGCCAGCAGTTACGCCAGGGTGAACACTGAAGCTTTCTTT.

This chain uses TRBV5-1 with TRBJ2-1; 12 bases fit TRBD2. Germline V CDR1 and CDR2: SGHRS, YFSETQ. V gave up 1 base and J gave up 5 bases; unmatched junction bases: 1. There are 15 residues in the CDR3. The CDR3 bases are TGCGCCAGCAGCTTGACTAGCGGGAGGCACAATGAGCAGTTCTTC. It encodes CASSLTSGRHNEQFF. Full variable domain (rest looked up from reference TRBV5-1 and TRBJ2-1): KAGVTQTPRYLIKTRGQQVTLSCSPISGHRSVSWYQQTPGQGLQFLFEYFSETQRNKGNFPGRFSGRQFSNSRSEMNVSTLELGDSALYLCASSLTSGRHNEQFFGPGTRLTVL.

V usage is TRBV5-4 and J usage is TRBJ2-7; 8 nucleotides align to TRBD1. The CDR3 runs to 14 residues. CDR1 is SGHNT, CDR2 YYREEE, per germline (reference sequence). Losses at the gene ends were 4 bases for V and 1 base for J; bases not matched to a gene: 4. CDR3 DNA: TGTGCCAGCAGCCTCGGACAGGGATCCTACGAGCAGTACTTC. Amino acids: CASSLGQGSYEQYF. Together with reference TRBV5-4 and TRBJ2-7, the CDR3 gives the full variable domain: ETGVTQSPTHLIKTRGQQVTLRCSSQSGHNTVSWYQQALGQGPQFIFQYYREEENGRGNFPPRFSGLQFPNYSSELNVNALELDDSALYLCASSLGQGSYEQYFGPGTRLTVT.

The chain joins TRBV24-1 to TRBJ2-2; D ambiguous. The CDR3 contains 14 residues. Germline lookup yields CDR1 KGHDR and CDR2 SFDVKD. V lost 1 base to trimming and J lost 3 bases, with 5 bases between them. CDR3 loop: CATSDLAYTGELFF. In DNA, the CDR3 is TGTGCCACCAGTGATTTAGCCTACACCGGGGAGCTGTTTTTT.

This rearrangement joins TRBV7-2 to TRBJ2-3; perhaps TRBD2 as D (6 bases). CDR3 length equals 16 residues. Germline V CDR1 and CDR2: SGHTA, FQGNSA. Trimming pared 6 bases from V and 3 bases from J, leaving 19 bases between. CDR3: CASSSPWGGRTDTQYF. The CDR3, as DNA: TGTGCCAGCAGTTCCCCCTGGGGAGGCCGGACAGATACGCAGTATTTT. The whole variable domain, remainder taken from reference TRBV7-2 and TRBJ2-3, is GAGVSQSPSNKVTEKGKDVELRCDPISGHTALYWYRQSLGQGLEFLIYFQGNSAPDKSGLPSDRFSAERTGGSVSTLTIQRTQQEDSAVYLCASSSPWGGRTDTQYFGPGTRLTVL.

This clone was recorded a few times. This chain links TRBV20-1 with TRBJ2-2; 10 nucleotides match TRBD2. The CDR3 has 15 amino acids. Germline V lookup: CDR1 DFQATT, CDR2 SNEGSKA (reference sequence). The trim removed 3 bases at V and 4 bases at J, leaving 5 bases unmatched. The CDR3 DNA sequence: TGCAGTGCTAGTTCAGCGGGAGGGCCCACCGGGGAGCTGTTTTTT. It translates to CSASSAGGPTGELFF.

This clone was observed a single time. The V gene is TRBV14, the J gene TRBJ1-2; D is undetermined. The CDR3 sequence is 13 residues long. Germline lookup yields CDR1 SGHDN and CDR2 FVKESK. The V end was cut by 1 base, the J end by 2 bases, with 5 bases between. In nucleotides, the CDR3 is TGTGCCAGCAGCCAAGGGAGGAACTATGGCTACACCTTC. It encodes CASSQGRNYGYTF.

V and J are TRBV5-1 and TRBJ1-2; 7 nucleotides line up with TRBD1. The V gene end was trimmed by 4 bases and the J gene end by 13 bases; junction bases not matched to a gene: 16. The CDR3 spans 14 residues. Germline V gives CDR1 SGHRS, CDR2 YFSETQ. The CDR3 DNA follows: TGCGCCAGCAGCCCCGGACAGGAATTGGGCCGCTGCACCTTC. Translated, it gives CASSPGQELGRCTF.

The rearrangement joins TRBV24-1 to TRBJ2-2; tentative D call: TRBD1 (6 bases). V was cut by 9 bases and J by 2 bases, with 9 bases left in between. This CDR3 has 13 residues. The germline gives CDR1 KGHDR, CDR2 SFDVKD. The CDR3 sequence: CATPGQNTGELFF. The CDR3 DNA follows: TGTGCCACCCCGGGACAAAACACCGGGGAGCTGTTTTTT.

V gene TRBV24-1 combines with J gene TRBJ2-5; TRBD1 might be the D (6 bases). Germline lookup yields CDR1 KGHDR and CDR2 SFDVKD. CDR3 size: 14 residues. Between the trimmed V and J ends, which lost 5 bases and 5 bases, there was a span of 14 bases. CDR3 sequence: CATSALTGFETQYF. DNA for the CDR3: TGTGCCACCAGTGCTCTCACAGGGTTCGAGACCCAGTACTTC.

The chain couples TRBV5-1 to TRBJ1-2; D not resolved. In germline, CDR1 is SGHRS, CDR2 YFSETQ. CDR3 length equals 14 residues. The V end was cut by 3 bases, the J end by 4 bases, with 13 bases between. The CDR3 is CASSWEAEGYGYTF. The CDR3, as DNA: TGCGCCAGCAGCTGGGAGGCAGAAGGCTATGGCTACACCTTC.

The V call is TRBV30, the J call TRBJ1-1, with D perhaps matching TRBD1 (5 bases). The CDR3 contains 13 residues. The germline V gene has CDR1 GTSNPN and CDR2 SVGIG (reference sequence). The V gene lost 2 bases and the J gene lost 3 bases, with 10 bases spanning the gap. CDR3 amino acids: CAWSSDTYTEAFF. In nucleotides, the CDR3 is TGTGCCTGGAGTTCGGACACGTACACTGAAGCTTTCTTT.

The chain has TRBV7-9 and TRBJ2-1; 9 nucleotides align to TRBD2. With 5 bases clipped from V and 2 bases from J, the junction kept 13 bases outside the gene matches. Per the germline V gene, CDR1 is SEHNR and CDR2 is FQNEAQ (reference sequence). The CDR3 is 18 amino acids. In DNA, the CDR3 is TGTGCCAGCAGCAACCTCGGGGCGGGAGGGATTACCTACAATGAGCAGTTCTTC. Translating it yields CASSNLGAGGITYNEQFF.

Written as DNA, the CDR3 is TGTGCCAGTAGTATAGGACAGGGGGCTTATAGCAATCAGCCCCAGCATTTT. Protein sequence: CASSIGQGAYSNQPQHF. The rearrangement joins TRBV19 to TRBJ1-5; the match to TRBD1 covers 10 bases. Germline CDR1 reads LNHDA; CDR2 reads SQIVND (reference sequence). This CDR3 spans 17 amino acids. Trimming removed 1 base from V and 0 bases from J; junction bases left unmatched: 3.

V is TRBV3-1 (or the pseudogene TRBV3-2) and J is TRBJ2-7, with 9 bases fitting TRBD1. The CDR3 is 15 amino acids. V gave up 3 bases and J gave up 5 bases; unmatched junction bases: 8. The germline V gene encodes CDR1 LGHDT and CDR2 YNNKEL (reference sequence). The CDR3 is CASSHSDRGADEQYF. For the CDR3, the DNA is TGTGCCAGCAGCCACTCGGACAGGGGTGCGGACGAGCAGTACTTC.

CDR3 nucleotide sequence: TGTGCCAGCGGGGAGACGACAGAGACCCAGTACTTC. It encodes CASGETTETQYF. The chain uses TRBV27 and TRBJ2-5; a weak D match, TRBD2 (5 bases). Germline-derived CDR1 and CDR2 are MNHEY and SMNVEV (reference sequence). V shed 8 bases and J shed 4 bases, with 11 bases lying between them. The CDR3 sequence is 12 residues long.

The count of this clone is one. This rearrangement joins TRBV28 to TRBJ1-3; D is undetermined. Per the germline V gene, CDR1 is MDHEN and CDR2 is SYDVKM. The CDR3 extends over 19 amino acids. The V end lost 10 bases, the J end lost 0 bases, and 28 bases lay between the germline ends. The CDR3: CATKKNGRGVVNSGNTIYF. The CDR3 nucleotides are TGTGCCACCAAAAAGAACGGCCGTGGAGTTGTGAACTCTGGAAACACCATATATTTT.

V and J are TRBV7-9 and TRBJ1-3; the D is unclear. In germline, CDR1 is SEHNR, CDR2 FQNEAQ (reference sequence). This CDR3 spans 17 amino acids. Deletions cut 5 bases from V and 0 bases from J, with 17 bases between. The CDR3 spells CASSLLQIAASGNTIYF. The CDR3, as DNA: TGTGCCAGCAGCCTACTTCAGATAGCAGCCTCTGGAAACACCATATATTTT.

The chain uses TRBV9 and TRBJ2-5; D possibly corresponds to TRBD1 (5 bases). Trimming stripped 0 bases from V and 7 bases from J, with 7 bases between. The CDR3 contains 12 residues. Germline-derived CDR1 and CDR2 are SGDLS and YYNGEE. The CDR3 here is CASSVEGRTQYF. CDR3 DNA: TGTGCCAGCAGCGTAGAGGGGCGGACCCAGTACTTC.

The chain joins TRBV7-9 to TRBJ2-2, with 10 positions matching TRBD2. This CDR3 is built from 18 residues. V gave up 2 bases and J gave up 7 bases; unmatched junction bases: 13. Germline CDR1 reads SEHNR; CDR2 reads FQNEAQ (reference sequence). In DNA form, the CDR3 reads TGTGCCAGCAGCTTACCCCCGGGTAGTCTAGCGGGAGTCGGGGAGCTGTTTTTT. Translation: CASSLPPGSLAGVGELFF.

The chain has TRBV2 and TRBJ2-3; 9 bases fit TRBD2. The CDR3 runs to 15 residues. Unmatched junction bases numbered 6, after V lost 6 bases and J lost 2 bases. Germline V gene data show CDR1 as SNHLY and CDR2 as FYNNEI. The CDR3 sequence is CASRALAGTTDTQYF. The CDR3 DNA is TGTGCCAGCAGGGCACTAGCGGGCACCACAGATACGCAGTATTTT.

V usage is TRBV9 and J usage is TRBJ2-1; D unresolved. Germline V gene sequence: CDR1 SGDLS, CDR2 YYNGEE. The CDR3 loop spans 14 amino acids. V lost 4 bases, J lost 4 bases, and 12 bases lay in between. The CDR3: CASSTTDSYNEQFF. Here the CDR3 DNA reads TGTGCCAGCAGCACAACCGACTCGTACAATGAGCAGTTCTTC.

V usage is TRBV21-1 and J usage is TRBJ2-1; the D call in the table, TRBD2, was not verified against the DNA. TRBV21-1 is a pseudogene locus. The CDR3 is 10 residues long. The CDR3 DNA is TGTGCCAGCAGCAGCGATGAGCAGTTCTTC. Protein sequence: CASSSDEQFF.

The rearrangement joins TRBV6-6 to TRBJ2-1, with 7 bases lining up with TRBD2. This CDR3 is built from 12 residues. Looked up from germline, CDR1 is MNHNY and CDR2 is SVGAGI (reference sequence). V lost 5 bases to trimming and J lost 12 bases; unmatched junction nucleotides: 7. The CDR3 protein is CASSLGTGGQFF. The CDR3 bases are TGTGCCAGCAGTCTTGGAACGGGGGGGCAGTTCTTC.

The chain recombines TRBV7-8 with TRBJ2-1; D might be TRBD1 (6 bases). CDR3 size: 15 residues. Deletions cut 4 bases from V and 15 bases from J, with 25 bases between. Germline V gives CDR1 SGHVS, CDR2 FQNEAQ. The CDR3: CASSSIRRQDLSGFF. The DNA for the CDR3 is TGTGCCAGCAGCTCAATAAGGCGACAGGATCTGTCTGGGTTCTTC.

This chain links TRBV24-1 with TRBJ2-1; no clear D gene. V lost 1 base, J lost 9 bases, and 18 bases lay in between. This CDR3 is 16 amino acids long. Germline-derived CDR1 and CDR2 are KGHDR and SFDVKD. CDR3 protein: CATSDLLHPTNSEQFF. CDR3 coding DNA: TGTGCCACCAGTGATTTATTACATCCGACAAACAGTGAGCAGTTCTTC.

CDR3 residues: CASTPGTTRSYNEQFF. In DNA form, the CDR3 reads TGTGCCAGTACCCCAGGGACTACCCGCTCCTACAATGAGCAGTTCTTC. The V and J genes are TRBV19 and TRBJ2-1; TRBD2 agrees at 7 bases. Germline V gene lookup returns CDR1 LNHDA and CDR2 SQIVND (reference sequence). Trimming at V came to 7 bases and at J to 0 bases, leaving 9 bases not matched to a gene. The CDR3 extends over 16 amino acids.

The CDR3 here is CASSLGAGLTDTQYF. For the CDR3, the DNA is TGTGCCAGCAGCTTAGGAGCGGGACTCACAGATACGCAGTATTTT. V gene TRBV11-2 combines with J gene TRBJ2-3; 7 bases align to TRBD2. Trimming took 1 base from V and 2 from J; bases not matched to a gene: 3. The CDR3 contains 15 residues. The germline CDR1 and CDR2 sequences are SGHAT and FQNNGV.

The V call is TRBV29-1, the J call TRBJ1-1, with D possibly being TRBD1 (6 bases). This CDR3 contains 12 residues. Trimming removed 0 bases from V and 5 bases from J, with 7 bases in between. CDR1 is SQVTM and CDR2 is ANQGSEA in the germline V gene. The DNA of the CDR3 is TGCAGCGTTGAAGAAGGGGGAACTGAAGCTTTCTTT. This translates into CSVEEGGTEAFF.

The chain has TRBV3-1 (or the pseudogene TRBV3-2) and TRBJ2-3; the D gene is possibly TRBD2 (6 bases). The V end was cut by 6 bases, the J end by 3 bases, with 13 bases between. Germline V gene data show CDR1 as LGHDT and CDR2 as YNNKEL (reference sequence). This CDR3 is 14 amino acids long. The CDR3 loop reads CASSSGTRTDTQYF. CDR3 nucleotides: TGTGCCAGCAGTTCCGGGACTCGTACAGATACGCAGTATTTT.